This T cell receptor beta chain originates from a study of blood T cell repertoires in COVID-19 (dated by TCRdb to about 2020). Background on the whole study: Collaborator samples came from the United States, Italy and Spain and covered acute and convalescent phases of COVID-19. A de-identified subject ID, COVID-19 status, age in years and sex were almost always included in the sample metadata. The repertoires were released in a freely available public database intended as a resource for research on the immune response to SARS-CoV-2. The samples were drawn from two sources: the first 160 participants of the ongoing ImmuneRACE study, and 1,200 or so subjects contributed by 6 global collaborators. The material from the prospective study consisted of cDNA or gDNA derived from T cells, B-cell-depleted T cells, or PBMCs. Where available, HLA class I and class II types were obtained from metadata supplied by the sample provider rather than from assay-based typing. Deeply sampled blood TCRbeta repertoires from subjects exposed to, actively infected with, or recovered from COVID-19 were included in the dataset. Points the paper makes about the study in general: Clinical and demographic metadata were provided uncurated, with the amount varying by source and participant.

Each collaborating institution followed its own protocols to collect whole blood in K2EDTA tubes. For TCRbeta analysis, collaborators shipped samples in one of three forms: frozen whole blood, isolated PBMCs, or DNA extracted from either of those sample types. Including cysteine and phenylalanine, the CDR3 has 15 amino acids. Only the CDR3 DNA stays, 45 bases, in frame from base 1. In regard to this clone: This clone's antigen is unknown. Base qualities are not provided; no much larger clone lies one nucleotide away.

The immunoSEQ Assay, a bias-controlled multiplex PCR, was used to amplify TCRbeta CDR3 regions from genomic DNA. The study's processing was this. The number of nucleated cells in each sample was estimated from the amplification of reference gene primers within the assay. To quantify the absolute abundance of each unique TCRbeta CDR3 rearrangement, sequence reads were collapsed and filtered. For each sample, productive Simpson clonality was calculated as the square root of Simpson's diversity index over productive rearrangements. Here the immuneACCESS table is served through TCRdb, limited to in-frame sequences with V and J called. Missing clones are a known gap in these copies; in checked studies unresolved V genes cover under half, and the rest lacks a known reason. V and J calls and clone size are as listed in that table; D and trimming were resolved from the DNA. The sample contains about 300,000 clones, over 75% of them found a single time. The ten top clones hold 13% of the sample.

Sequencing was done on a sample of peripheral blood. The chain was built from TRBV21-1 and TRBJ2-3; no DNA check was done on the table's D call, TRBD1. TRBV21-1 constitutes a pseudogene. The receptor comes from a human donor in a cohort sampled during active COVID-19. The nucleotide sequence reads TGTGCCAGAACGTACTACAGGGTTTCGGCAGATACGCAGTATTTT. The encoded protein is CARTYYRVSADTQYF.